This T cell receptor (beta chain) was identified during a study of blood T cell repertoires in COVID-19. Authors' data handling: Reference gene primer amplification gave estimated nucleated cell counts. Repertoires were generated with immunoSEQ multiplex PCR, while TCRdb's copy carries only in-frame clones and drops some. The DNA was the basis for D and trimming; V, J and clone size are from that table. The sample lists 150,000 to 200,000 clones; 82% were seen once. Germline V CDR1 and CDR2: SGHNT, YENEEA. V lost 0 bases and J lost 6, with 5 bases in between. The CDR3 extends over 13 amino acids. Sequencing input: peripheral blood. The genes are TRBV11-3 and TRBJ2-2, with D perhaps TRBD1 (5 bases). The sequence derives from a woman over 75 with active or convalescent COVID-19. CDR3 in DNA: TGTGCCAGCAGCTTAGACAGGGCCGGGGAGCTGTTTTTT. It codes for CASSLDRAGELFF. Full variable domain (remainder filled in from reference TRBV11-3 and TRBJ2-2): EAGVVQSPRYKIIEKKQPVAFWCNPISGHNTLYWYLQNLGQGPELLIRYENEEAVDDSQLPKDRFSAERLKGVDSTLKIQPAELGDSAVYLCASSLDRAGELFFGEGSRLTVL.